The T cell receptor (beta chain) under discussion was sequenced for a study of glioma-infiltrating T cells. Points from the study as a whole: Tissue and blood shared very few CDR3 sequences.

Amplification of TCR alpha and beta CDR3 regions from RNA used iRepertoire nested multiplex PCR. Tissue mRNA or PBMC total RNA, 100-400 ng, went into one-step reverse transcription and amplification. TCRdb reprocessed the multiplex PCR reads via MiXCR and lists one record per CDR3 protein. The sample yields 84,000 or so distinct CDR3 sequences, roughly 23% seen once. The CDR3 is 13 residues long. CDR1 and CDR2 (germline): SGHKS, YYEKEE (reference sequence). The ends were cut back, 4 bases at V and 7 bases at J, with 14 bases in the middle. This clonotype has just a few counts. Its target is not known. The material sequenced was glioma tissue, nonneoplastic brain tissue, or PBMCs (not recorded which). The chain links TRBV5-5 to TRBJ1-1; D remains unclear. The clonotype was recovered from a human donor with low-grade glioma or glioblastoma, undergoing nonglioma brain surgery, or in good health (not recorded which). The CDR3: CASSPGVPVEAFF. In DNA, the CDR3 is TGTGCCAGCAGCCCTGGGGTTCCCGTTGAAGCTTTCTTT.